A single sample is the source of the 31 T cell receptor beta chains below, sequenced in a study of T-cell memory formation after mild COVID-19. From the 5' RACE reads, TCRdb called clonotypes with MiXCR, one entry per CDR3 protein. The sample has 560,000 or so distinct CDR3 sequences; about 18% are singletons. The sequencing sample was made of PBMCs or a T cell subset sorted from them (not recorded which). The receptor source for this set is an adult woman who had mild COVID-19 (a few samples of this study predate the infection). Cell type and time point are not known.

This chain joins TRBV5-1 and TRBJ1-1; 9 nucleotides align to TRBD1. Germline V gene lookup returns CDR1 SGHRS and CDR2 YFSETQ. V lost 1 base to trimming and J lost 4 bases; unmatched junction nucleotides: 2. The CDR3 runs to 14 residues. In DNA form, the CDR3 reads TGCGCCAGCAGCTTGTTGGGACAGGGCACTGAAGCTTTCTTT. It is translated as CASSLLGQGTEAFF.

The rearrangement joins TRBV24-1 to TRBJ2-2, with D possibly matching TRBD2 (5 bases). V was shortened by 4 bases and J by 6 bases, with 17 bases between the two germline ends. CDR1 and CDR2 (germline): KGHDR, SFDVKD. CDR3 length equals 16 residues. In DNA, the CDR3 is TGTGCCACCAGTGACCCGACGGGGAAAACAGCCGGGGAGCTGTTTTTT. Translation: CATSDPTGKTAGELFF.

CDR3 coding DNA: TGTGCCAGCAGATATCGACGGTACCAAGAGACCCAGTACTTC. This gives the protein CASRYRRYQETQYF. V usage is TRBV7-8 and J usage is TRBJ2-5; no clear D gene. V was pared by 6 bases and J by 0 bases, with 11 bases between. CDR3 length equals 14 residues. Germline V gene sequence: CDR1 SGHVS, CDR2 FQNEAQ. Based on the CDR3 plus reference TRBV7-8 and TRBJ2-5, the full variable domain is GAGVSQSPRYKVAKRGQDVALRCDPISGHVSLFWYQQALGQGPEFLTYFQNEAQLDKSGLPSDRFFAERPEGSVSTLKIQRTQQEDSAVYLCASRYRRYQETQYFGPGTRLLVL.

This clonotype was recorded a few times. The chain recombines TRBV5-1 with TRBJ1-4; 8 bases align to TRBD1. Germline lookup yields CDR1 SGHRS and CDR2 YFSETQ. V gave up 4 bases and J gave up 7 bases; unmatched junction bases: 6. The CDR3 spans 14 residues. This chain's CDR3 is CASSVQGEGEKLFF. The CDR3 DNA reads TGCGCCAGCAGCGTACAGGGGGAGGGTGAAAAACTGTTTTTT.

This clonotype was found a few times. The CDR3 DNA sequence: TGCGCCAGCAGCTTAGGGTTTGGACAGCACCAAGAGACCCAGTACTTC. It yields the protein CASSLGFGQHQETQYF. This chain uses TRBV5-1 with TRBJ2-5, with TRBD1 as a possible D gene (6 bases). The CDR3 covers 16 residues. The germline V gene encodes CDR1 SGHRS and CDR2 YFSETQ. The V end was cut by 2 bases, the J end by 0 bases, with 14 bases between.

The chain uses TRBV18 and TRBJ1-4; the D is unclear. In germline, CDR1 is KGHSH, CDR2 LQKENI. Trimming shortened V by 5 bases and J by 6 bases, and 4 bases separated the two germline ends. This CDR3 is 11 amino acids long. The CDR3 sequence is CASSGYEKLFF. CDR3 nucleotides: TGTGCCAGCTCAGGATATGAAAAACTGTTTTTT.

This clonotype was seen more than once but under ten times. The chain joins TRBV6-5 to TRBJ1-1; D call uncertain. The CDR3 consists of 15 residues. Germline CDR1 reads MNHEY; CDR2 reads SVGAGI. V lost 2 bases to trimming and J lost 3 bases, with 13 bases between them. The CDR3: CASSYIGRSHTEAFF. The CDR3 DNA reads as TGTGCCAGCAGTTACATTGGACGGTCTCACACTGAAGCTTTCTTT.

Regarding this clonotype: At one of its ends the junction is not consistent with the germline gene, which may arise from a read error. The chain links TRBV18 to TRBJ1-6, with TRBD1 as a possible D gene (5 bases). The CDR3 is made up of 14 amino acids. Germline V lookup: CDR1 KGHSH, CDR2 LQKENI. CDR3 in DNA: TGTGCCAGCTCGGAGGGGCGCGATAATTCAGCCCTCCACTTT. It specifies CASSEGRDNSALHF. The variable domain in full, completed from reference TRBV18 and TRBJ1-6, reads NAGVMQNPRHLVRRRGQEARLRCSPMKGHSHVYWYRQLPEEGLKFMVYLQKENIIDESGMPKERFSAEFPKEGPSILRIQQVVRGDSAAYFCASSEGRDNSALHFGNGTRLTVT.

This clonotype was seen more than once but under ten times. The chain couples TRBV15 to TRBJ1-2; D is possibly TRBD1 (5 bases). The ends were cut back, 3 bases at V and 8 bases at J, with 16 bases in the middle. Per the germline V gene, CDR1 is LNHNV and CDR2 is YYDKDF (reference sequence). The length of the CDR3 is 14 residues. In DNA, the CDR3 is TGTGCCACCAGCAGCCCCCAAGCAGGGAGAGGCTACACCTTC. This gives the protein CATSSPQAGRGYTF.

The chain links TRBV9 to TRBJ1-4; no clear D gene. CDR3 size: 15 residues. The germline CDR1 and CDR2 sequences are SGDLS and YYNGEE. V gave up 0 bases and J gave up 0 bases, with 6 bases separating them. The CDR3 here is CASSVGRATNEKLFF. The CDR3 DNA follows: TGTGCCAGCAGCGTAGGGAGGGCAACTAATGAAAAACTGTTTTTT.

This sequence joins TRBV7-2 and TRBJ2-7, with D perhaps matching TRBD2 (9 bases). Trimming cost V 4 bases and J 4 bases, with 23 bases left between them. CDR3 length: 17 residues. Per germline, CDR1 SGHTA and CDR2 FQGNSA. CDR3 in amino acids: CASSSTGGRTSVYEQYF. The DNA for the CDR3 is TGTGCCAGCAGCTCTACAGGGGGGAGGACTAGCGTTTACGAGCAGTACTTC.

This clonotype showed up just a few times. The J gene is TRBJ2-7, the V gene TRBV6-6; 8 nucleotides align to TRBD1. After removal of 6 bases from V and 2 bases from J, the junction contained 6 bases not matched to a gene. The CDR3 has 14 residues. Germline assignment: CDR1 MNHNY and CDR2 SVGAGI (reference sequence). CDR3: CASSGQGRTYEQYF. CDR3 in DNA: TGTGCCAGCAGCGGACAGGGTAGGACCTACGAGCAGTACTTC.

This clonotype has a count of ten or more. The chain carries TRBV5-1 and TRBJ2-5; D is ambiguous. V lost 0 bases and J lost 3, with 12 bases in between. Germline CDR1 reads SGHRS; CDR2 reads YFSETQ. The CDR3 loop spans 15 amino acids. CDR3 residues: CASSLGRSVKETQYF. Here the CDR3 DNA reads TGCGCCAGCAGCTTGGGGCGGTCTGTGAAAGAGACCCAGTACTTC. Full variable domain (missing parts from reference TRBV5-1 and TRBJ2-5): KAGVTQTPRYLIKTRGQQVTLSCSPISGHRSVSWYQQTPGQGLQFLFEYFSETQRNKGNFPGRFSGRQFSNSRSEMNVSTLELGDSALYLCASSLGRSVKETQYFGPGTRLLVL.

This clonotype was recorded a few times. The chain employs TRBV9 and TRBJ1-1; 7 bases agree with TRBD1. The germline CDR1 and CDR2 sequences are SGDLS and YYNGEE. This CDR3 comprises 14 residues. Losses at the gene ends were 2 bases for V and 2 bases for J; bases not matched to a gene: 3. The CDR3 nucleotides read TGTGCCAGCAGCGTGGGACAGTTTAACACTGAAGCTTTCTTT. Translating gives CASSVGQFNTEAFF.

In its sample, this clonotype was seen a few times. This chain joins TRBV5-5 and TRBJ2-2; no definite D call. V lost 4 bases and J 0 bases, leaving 7 bases between the germline ends. CDR1 is SGHKS and CDR2 is YYEKEE in the germline V gene (reference sequence). This CDR3 is 14 amino acids long. CDR3 sequence: CASSPPTNTGELFF. The CDR3 region has the DNA TGTGCCAGCAGCCCGCCAACGAACACCGGGGAGCTGTTTTTT.

The V and J genes are TRBV20-1 and TRBJ1-1, with TRBD1 as a possible D gene (5 bases). From germline, CDR1 is DFQATT and CDR2 SNEGSKA (reference sequence). This CDR3 comprises 13 residues. Trimming took 6 bases from V and 4 from J, leaving 15 bases between them. CDR3 DNA: TGCAGTGCGCCCCCGGGGGGACTCACTGAAGCTTTCTTT. Translating gives CSAPPGGLTEAFF.

The table lists this clonotype with a few counts. The V gene is TRBV5-1, the J gene TRBJ1-5; tentatively, D is TRBD1 (5 bases). V lost 5 bases and J 6 bases, leaving 18 bases between the germline ends. The CDR3 runs to 15 residues. Germline-derived CDR1 and CDR2 are SGHRS and YFSETQ. The CDR3 sequence is CASRRDDRSSQPQHF. CDR3 DNA sequence: TGCGCCAGCAGGCGGGACGACCGGTCCAGTCAGCCCCAGCATTTT. Drawing the rest from reference TRBV5-1 and TRBJ1-5, the complete variable domain is KAGVTQTPRYLIKTRGQQVTLSCSPISGHRSVSWYQQTPGQGLQFLFEYFSETQRNKGNFPGRFSGRQFSNSRSEMNVSTLELGDSALYLCASRRDDRSSQPQHFGDGTRLSIL.

The chain is built from TRBV12-3 or TRBV12-4 and TRBJ2-7; no definite D call. The CDR3 loop spans 15 amino acids. V lost 5 bases, J lost 0 bases, and 14 bases lay in between. The CDR3 coding sequence is TGTGCCAGCAGTCCTAGGAGCGAGAGCTCCTACGAGCAGTACTTC. Encoded protein: CASSPRSESSYEQYF.

CDR3 loop: CASSRRDREYNEQFF. The CDR3 DNA follows: TGCGCCAGCAGCCGCCGGGACAGGGAGTACAATGAGCAGTTCTTC. This chain joins TRBV4-1 and TRBJ2-1, with 9 nucleotides matching TRBD1. V trimming: 4 bases; J trimming: 4 bases; junction bases outside the gene matches: 5. This CDR3 is built from 15 residues. CDR1 is MGHRA and CDR2 is YSYEKL in the germline V gene.

In nucleotides, the CDR3 is TGTGCCTGGAGTGTCGTGACGGACGAACACAATGAGCAGTTCTTC. Translating gives CAWSVVTDEHNEQFF. This rearrangement joins TRBV30 to TRBJ2-1, with no clear D. The V gene's germline CDR1 is GTSNPN and CDR2 SVGIG (reference sequence). The CDR3 sequence is 15 residues long. The V end lost 0 bases, the J end lost 5 bases, and 14 bases lay between the germline ends.

The sample holds a few counts of this clonotype. The DNA for the CDR3 is TGTGCCAGCAGCCCTAACGGGGAGACTGAGCAGTACTTC. Translating it yields CASSPNGETEQYF. The V call is TRBV6-6, the J call TRBJ2-7; possibly TRBD2 for D (5 bases). The CDR3 runs 13 residues. V lost 6 bases to trimming and J lost 7 bases, with 16 bases between them. CDR1 and CDR2 (germline): MNHNY, SVGAGI (reference sequence).

The chain recombines TRBV27 with TRBJ1-4; D not resolved. There are 14 residues in the CDR3. V lost 3 bases and J lost 4, with 9 bases in between. Germline CDR1 is MNHEY and CDR2 is SMNVEV (reference sequence). The CDR3, as DNA: TGTGCCAGCAGTTTGGGCCAGCGTAATGAAAAACTGTTTTTT. This sequence encodes CASSLGQRNEKLFF.

This clonotype was recorded a few times. This sequence joins TRBV12-3 or TRBV12-4 and TRBJ1-1, with 7 bases matching TRBD1. J lost 0 bases, V lost 6 bases, and 19 bases had no gene match. The CDR3 is made up of 19 amino acids. The CDR3 is CASSPSDRVGGVVNTEAFF. In DNA form, the CDR3 reads TGTGCCAGCAGCCCCTCCGACAGGGTAGGGGGGGTGGTGAACACTGAAGCTTTCTTT.

The chain carries TRBV24-1 and TRBJ1-5, with D possibly matching TRBD1 (6 bases). The germline V gene encodes CDR1 KGHDR and CDR2 SFDVKD. V was clipped by 4 bases and J by 0 bases, with 12 bases between them. This CDR3 comprises 16 residues. In nucleotides, the CDR3 is TGTGCCACCAGTGACTCGACAGGTTATAGCAATCAGCCCCAGCATTTT. Encoded protein: CATSDSTGYSNQPQHF.

This clonotype was seen a few times. The V gene is TRBV7-9, the J gene TRBJ2-7, with D possibly TRBD1 on 5 matching bases. This CDR3 is built from 15 residues. Between the trimmed V and J ends, which lost 4 bases and 2 bases, there was a span of 15 bases. Per germline, CDR1 SEHNR and CDR2 FQNEAQ (reference sequence). The CDR3 protein is CASSSAKQAPYEQYF. The CDR3 region has the DNA TGTGCCAGCAGCTCCGCCAAACAGGCCCCCTACGAGCAGTACTTC.

The J gene is TRBJ1-1, the V gene TRBV9; 7 nucleotides match TRBD1. Trimming took 3 bases from V and 5 from J; bases not matched to a gene: 7. This CDR3 comprises 14 residues. Germline-derived CDR1 and CDR2 are SGDLS and YYNGEE. The CDR3 protein is CASSALAGGTEAFF. Written as DNA, the CDR3 is TGTGCCAGCAGCGCCCTCGCAGGGGGAACTGAAGCTTTCTTT. Variable domain in full (rest from reference TRBV9 and TRBJ1-1): DSGVTQTPKHLITATGQRVTLRCSPRSGDLSVYWYQQSLDQGLQFLIQYYNGEERAKGNILERFSAQQFPDLHSELNLSSLELGDSALYFCASSALAGGTEAFFGQGTRLTVV.

V is TRBV5-5 and J is TRBJ1-1; D is unclear. The V gene lost 4 bases and the J gene lost 1 base, with 11 bases spanning the gap. Germline-derived CDR1 and CDR2 are SGHKS and YYEKEE (reference sequence). The CDR3 is 14 residues long. CDR3 protein: CASSRVPANTEAFF. The CDR3 DNA is TGTGCCAGCAGCCGGGTGCCGGCGAACACTGAAGCTTTCTTT.

The chain carries TRBV7-6 and TRBJ2-5; 7 nucleotides agree with TRBD1. CDR3 size: 16 residues. Germline V CDR1 and CDR2: SGHVS, FNYEAQ. After removal of 4 bases from V and 2 bases from J, the junction contained 10 bases not matched to a gene. The CDR3 DNA sequence: TGTGCCAGCAGCTATTCAGGGGGTAGCGTTCAAGAGACCCAGTACTTC. This gives the protein CASSYSGGSVQETQYF.

This clonotype has at least ten counts. The rearrangement joins TRBV24-1 to TRBJ1-2, with a possible D match to TRBD1 (6 bases). The CDR3 contains 14 residues. V was pared by 1 base and J by 4 bases, with 9 bases between. Germline assignment: CDR1 KGHDR and CDR2 SFDVKD. CDR3 nucleotides: TGTGCCACCAGTGATTTCGAGGACAGCTATGGCTACACCTTC. Translated: CATSDFEDSYGYTF.

Only a few counts were recorded for this clonotype. The J gene is TRBJ2-7, the V gene TRBV10-3; 9 nucleotides line up with TRBD1. This CDR3 has 16 residues. Germline lookup yields CDR1 ENHRY and CDR2 SYGVKD. V gave up 2 bases and J gave up 0 bases; unmatched junction bases: 5. CDR3 sequence (DNA): TGTGCCATCAGTGAGCCGCCGGGACAGGGCTCCTACGAGCAGTACTTC. Protein: CAISEPPGQGSYEQYF.

This clonotype was recorded many times. This chain joins TRBV24-1 and TRBJ2-1; 8 nucleotides match TRBD1. V trimming: 4 bases; J trimming: 4 bases; junction bases outside the gene matches: 8. Germline V CDR1 and CDR2: KGHDR, SFDVKD. The CDR3 contains 16 residues. CDR3 loop: CATSEADRDLYNEQFF. Written as DNA, the CDR3 is TGTGCCACCAGTGAGGCGGACAGGGATTTATACAATGAGCAGTTCTTC.